This T cell receptor beta chain was obtained from a study of blood T cell repertoires in COVID-19. Whole-study context: Researchers got acute and convalescent COVID-19 samples from the United States, Italy and Spain. PBMCs, B-cell-depleted T cells, or T cells provided the cDNA or gDNA that made up the material.

The V and J ends lost 8 bases and 8 bases, in that order; junction bases with no gene match: 9. The germline V gene encodes CDR1 WNHNN and CDR2 SYGVQD (reference sequence). The CDR3 has 13 amino acids. Original handling: Amplification with reference gene primers provided the estimates of nucleated cell counts. TCRdb's table, derived via immunoSEQ multiplex PCR, lists solely in-frame clones and lacks some. The DNA was the basis for D and trimming; V, J and clone size are from that table. The repertoire holds a few hundred thousand clones, with approximately 88% as singletons. This TCR was sampled from a man between 18 and 29 years old who had recovered from COVID-19. The chain carries TRBV10-1 and TRBJ2-1; TRBD1 agrees at 7 bases. Sequenced: peripheral blood. CDR3 sequence: CASGKYRGDEQFF. The CDR3 nucleotides are TGCGCCAGCGGGAAATACAGGGGCGATGAGCAGTTCTTC.